This T cell receptor (beta chain) derives from a study of a mutant IDH1 vaccine in newly diagnosed glioma. Turning to the study itself: Initiation of the vaccine course occurred 4-6 weeks after radiotherapy alone, or alongside temozolomide cycles. At week 35 came visit V12, and visit V13 followed at week 47.

The CDR3 extends over 16 amino acids. CDR1 is SGHDT, CDR2 YYEEEE, per germline. Unmatched junction bases numbered 15, after V lost 4 bases and J lost 9 bases. Time point noted: week 35, safety follow-up. Every vaccine dose comprised 300 ug of mutant IDH1 20-mer peptide plus topical imiquimod. There were eight vaccinations for patients, given in weeks 1, 3, 5, 7, 11, 15, 19 and 23. The protocol was immunoSEQ multiplex PCR, while the TCRdb copy is restricted to in-frame clones and leaves out a portion. The table lists 70,000 or so clones, about 88% of them singletons. As concerns this clone: What it binds is not known.

The source of this sequence is a man between 25 and 39 years old with glioma. Material: PBMCs, obtained from a glioma patient whose treatment included an IDH1 peptide vaccine. The chain combines TRBV5-6 with TRBJ2-1; 8 bases align to TRBD1. CDR3 bases: TGTGCCAGCAGCAGCCTGGGTCAGGGGGCGCGTGTTGAGCAGTTCTTC. It encodes CASSSLGQGARVEQFF.